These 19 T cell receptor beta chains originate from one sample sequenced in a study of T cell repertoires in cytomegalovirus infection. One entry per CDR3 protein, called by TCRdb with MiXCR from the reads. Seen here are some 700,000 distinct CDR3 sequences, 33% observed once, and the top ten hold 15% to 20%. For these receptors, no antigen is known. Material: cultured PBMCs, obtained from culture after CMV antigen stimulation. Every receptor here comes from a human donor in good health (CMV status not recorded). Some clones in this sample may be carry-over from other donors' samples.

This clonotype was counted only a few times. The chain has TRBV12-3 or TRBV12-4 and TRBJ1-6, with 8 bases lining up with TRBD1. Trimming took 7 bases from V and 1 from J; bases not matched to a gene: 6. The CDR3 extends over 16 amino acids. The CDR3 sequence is CASKKGTGSYNSPLHF. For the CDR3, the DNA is TGTGCCAGCAAAAAGGGGACAGGTTCCTATAATTCACCCCTCCACTTT.

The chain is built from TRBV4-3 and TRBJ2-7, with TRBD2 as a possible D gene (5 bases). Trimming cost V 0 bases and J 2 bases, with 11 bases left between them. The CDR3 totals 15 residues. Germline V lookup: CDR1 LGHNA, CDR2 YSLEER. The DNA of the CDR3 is TGCGCCAGCAGCCAAGATCAGCGGTCCACCTACGAGCAGTACTTC. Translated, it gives CASSQDQRSTYEQYF.

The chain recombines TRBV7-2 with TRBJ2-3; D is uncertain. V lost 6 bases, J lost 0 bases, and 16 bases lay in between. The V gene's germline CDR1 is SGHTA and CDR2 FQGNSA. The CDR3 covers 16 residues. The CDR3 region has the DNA TGTGCCAGCAGTTTTACCTCCGGTCCTAGCACAGATACGCAGTATTTT. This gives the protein CASSFTSGPSTDTQYF.

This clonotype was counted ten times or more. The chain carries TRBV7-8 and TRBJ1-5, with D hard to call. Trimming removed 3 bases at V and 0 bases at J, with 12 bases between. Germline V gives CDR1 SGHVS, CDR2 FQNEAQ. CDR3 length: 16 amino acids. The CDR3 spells CASSLLGGASNQPQHF. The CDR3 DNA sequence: TGTGCCAGCAGCTTGTTGGGCGGAGCTAGCAATCAGCCCCAGCATTTT.

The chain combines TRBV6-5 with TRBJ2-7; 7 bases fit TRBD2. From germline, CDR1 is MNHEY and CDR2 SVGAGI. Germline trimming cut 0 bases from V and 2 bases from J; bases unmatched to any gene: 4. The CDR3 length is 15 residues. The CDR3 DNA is TGTGCCAGCAGTTACTCGGGAGGGGCACCCTACGAGCAGTACTTC. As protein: CASSYSGGAPYEQYF.

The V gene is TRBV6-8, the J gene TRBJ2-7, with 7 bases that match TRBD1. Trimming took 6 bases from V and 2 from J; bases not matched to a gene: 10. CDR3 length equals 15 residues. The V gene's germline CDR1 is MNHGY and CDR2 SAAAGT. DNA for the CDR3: TGTGCCAGCAGGCCCCTCAGGGGGTTGACCTACGAGCAGTACTTC. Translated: CASRPLRGLTYEQYF.

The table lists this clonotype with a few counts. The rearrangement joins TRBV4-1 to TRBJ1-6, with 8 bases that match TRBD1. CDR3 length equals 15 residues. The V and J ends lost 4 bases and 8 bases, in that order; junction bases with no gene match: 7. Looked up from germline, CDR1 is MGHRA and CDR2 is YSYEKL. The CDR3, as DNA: TGCGCCAGCAGCCGGCGGACAGGGTTGGATTCACCCCTCCACTTT. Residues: CASSRRTGLDSPLHF.

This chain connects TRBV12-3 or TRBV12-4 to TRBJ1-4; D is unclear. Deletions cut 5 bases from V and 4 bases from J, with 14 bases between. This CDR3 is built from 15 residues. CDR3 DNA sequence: TGTGCCAGCAGTCCCTCCAGGTGGGGTAATGAAAAACTGTTTTTT. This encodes CASSPSRWGNEKLFF.

The CDR3 region has the DNA TGTGCCAGCAGCACTCACAGGGGGAAAAGTCAGCCCCAGCATTTT. This gives the protein CASSTHRGKSQPQHF. The V gene is TRBV7-6, the J gene TRBJ1-5, with 8 bases identical to TRBD1. Trimming at V came to 5 bases and at J to 6 bases, leaving 9 bases not matched to a gene. CDR3 size: 15 residues. CDR1 is SGHVS, CDR2 FNYEAQ, per germline.

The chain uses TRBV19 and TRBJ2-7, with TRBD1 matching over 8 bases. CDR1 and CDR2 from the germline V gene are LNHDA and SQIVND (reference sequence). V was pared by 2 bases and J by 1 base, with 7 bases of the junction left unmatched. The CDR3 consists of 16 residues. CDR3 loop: CASSISETGESYEQYF. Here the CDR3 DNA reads TGTGCCAGTAGTATATCCGAGACAGGGGAATCCTACGAGCAGTACTTC.

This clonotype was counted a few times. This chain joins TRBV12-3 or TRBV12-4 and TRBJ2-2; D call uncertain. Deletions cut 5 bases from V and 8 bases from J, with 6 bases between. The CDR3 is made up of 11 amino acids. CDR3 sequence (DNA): TGTGCCAGCAGTCGATTGGGGGAGCTGTTTTTT. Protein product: CASSRLGELFF.

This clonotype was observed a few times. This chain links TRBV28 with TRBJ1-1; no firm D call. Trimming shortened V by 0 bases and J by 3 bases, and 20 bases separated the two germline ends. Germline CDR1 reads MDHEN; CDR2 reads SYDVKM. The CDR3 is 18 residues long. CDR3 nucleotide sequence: TGTGCCAGCAGTTTATGGGGCAGTGGGCCCCTGGGGTACACTGAAGCTTTCTTT. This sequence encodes CASSLWGSGPLGYTEAFF.

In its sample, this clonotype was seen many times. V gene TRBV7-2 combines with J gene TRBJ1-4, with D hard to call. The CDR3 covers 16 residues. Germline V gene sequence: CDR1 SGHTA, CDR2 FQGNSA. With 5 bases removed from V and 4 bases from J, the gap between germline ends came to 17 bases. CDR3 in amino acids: CASSPKGSLSNEKLFF. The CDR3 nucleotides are TGTGCCAGCAGCCCTAAGGGAAGCCTTAGTAATGAAAAACTGTTTTTT.

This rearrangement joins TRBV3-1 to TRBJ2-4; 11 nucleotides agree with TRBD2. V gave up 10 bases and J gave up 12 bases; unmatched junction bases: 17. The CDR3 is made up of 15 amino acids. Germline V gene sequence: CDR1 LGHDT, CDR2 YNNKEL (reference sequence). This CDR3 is CATEPGTSGGGNQYF. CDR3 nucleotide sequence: TGTGCCACCGAACCCGGAACTAGCGGGGGAGGCAATCAGTACTTC.

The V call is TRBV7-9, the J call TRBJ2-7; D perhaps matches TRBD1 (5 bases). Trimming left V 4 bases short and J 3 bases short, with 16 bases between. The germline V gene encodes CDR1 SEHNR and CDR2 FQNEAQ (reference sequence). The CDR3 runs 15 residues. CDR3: CASSSALKGVYEQYF. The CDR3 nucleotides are TGTGCCAGCAGCTCAGCTTTAAAAGGGGTCTACGAGCAGTACTTC.

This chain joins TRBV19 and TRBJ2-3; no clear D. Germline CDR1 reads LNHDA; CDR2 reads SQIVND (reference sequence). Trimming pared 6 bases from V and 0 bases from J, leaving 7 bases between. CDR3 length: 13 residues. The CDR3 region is CASSEGSTDTQYF. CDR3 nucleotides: TGTGCCAGTAGCGAAGGGAGCACAGATACGCAGTATTTT.

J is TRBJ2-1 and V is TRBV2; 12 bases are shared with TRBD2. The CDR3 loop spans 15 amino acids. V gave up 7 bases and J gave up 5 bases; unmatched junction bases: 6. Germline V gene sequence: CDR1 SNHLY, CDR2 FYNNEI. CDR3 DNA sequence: TGTGCCAGCATGGTACTAGCGGGGGGTGACAATGAGCAGTTCTTC. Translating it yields CASMVLAGGDNEQFF.

CDR3 residues: CACRWDSNLYEQYF. Written as DNA, the CDR3 is TGTGCCTGCCGTTGGGACTCAAACCTCTACGAGCAGTACTTC. The chain uses TRBV2 and TRBJ2-7, with a tentative D call TRBD2 (6 bases). With 11 bases removed from V and 3 bases from J, the gap between germline ends came to 20 bases. Germline CDR1 is SNHLY and CDR2 is FYNNEI. The CDR3 is 14 residues long.

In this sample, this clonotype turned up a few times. CDR3 protein: CASSLAAGRSSYEQYF. CDR3 nucleotide sequence: TGTGCCAGCAGCTTAGCGGCGGGGAGGAGCTCCTACGAGCAGTACTTC. This chain uses TRBV7-8 with TRBJ2-7, with D possibly TRBD2 on 6 matching bases. Germline V gene sequence: CDR1 SGHVS, CDR2 FQNEAQ. The germline V and J ends were trimmed by 0 bases and 0 bases, with 12 bases remaining between them. CDR3 length: 16 amino acids.